This T cell receptor beta chain is from a study of cytomegalovirus exposure and HLA in healthy donors. The overall study: Early on, a data release was issued that held roughly 80 million unique TCRs from HLA-typed donors. Study-wide points: The authors enumerated 150 to 200 TCR beta chains as linked to cytomegalovirus. Researchers had no immune exposure information except CMV serostatus available.

Primers: 60 Vbeta forward and 13 Jbeta reverse. Assay used: immunoSEQ multiplex PCR; TCRdb lists only in-frame clones, some missing. The sample consists of 75,000 to 100,000 clones, about four fifths of them appearing once. As for this clone: Its specificity is not known.

The receptor comes from a female donor in good health and CMV-seropositive. What was sequenced was PBMCs.

CDR3 sequence (DNA): TGTGCCAGCAGCCCCCCGGGTGGAATCACAGATACGCAGTATTTT. This codes for CASSPPGGITDTQYF. This sequence joins TRBV9 and TRBJ2-3; D remains ambiguous. Trimming took 4 bases from V and 2 from J, leaving 14 bases between them. The CDR3 length is 15 residues. Germline assignment: CDR1 SGDLS and CDR2 YYNGEE.